This TCR beta chain was recorded in a study of a mutant IDH1 vaccine in newly diagnosed glioma. Study in general: Males made up 62.5% and females about 38% of treated patients, whose mean age was approximately 43 years. Study-level results: A vaccine-induced immune response developed in roughly 95% of the patients.

Points on this clone: No antigen is known for it.

CDR3 size: 16 residues. V lost 4 bases and J lost 3, with 17 bases in between. Germline V gene lookup returns CDR1 MGHDK and CDR2 SYGVNS. The protocol was immunoSEQ multiplex PCR, while the TCRdb copy is restricted to in-frame clones and leaves out a portion. The table includes tens of thousands of clones, approximately 92% detected once. The time point: week 35, safety follow-up. Each dose of the vaccine consisted of 300 ug of mutant IDH1 20-mer peptide, with topical imiquimod. This chain links TRBV25-1 with TRBJ2-3, with a possible D match to TRBD2 (7 bases). The source was PBMCs, collected from a glioma patient whose treatment included an IDH1 peptide vaccine. This receptor was obtained from a man aged 50 to 60 with glioma. CDR3: CASSARVRGATDTQYF. As DNA, the CDR3 is TGTGCCAGCAGTGCCAGGGTACGGGGGGCAACAGATACGCAGTATTTT.